These T cell receptor beta chains were read from a single sample in a study of spatial heterogeneity in lung cancer. Via MiXCR, TCRdb re-called the 5' RACE reads, giving one row per CDR3 protein. Of approximately 44,000 distinct CDR3 sequences in the sample, roughly 10% were seen once. This material consisted of PBMCs, taken at surgery. The receptors originated from a female donor with early-stage non-small cell lung cancer. Both conserved end residues are part of each CDR3. D genes are given only for firm matches. Some rows have no size entry. The others give once, few or many, or a class for an expanded clone.

14,TRBD1,TRBV5-1,TRBJ2-3,-,TGCGCCAGCAGCAAGGGACAGGCCGTAGATACGCAGTATTTT,CASSKGQAVDTQYF
19,TRBD2,TRBV7-2,TRBJ2-3,few,TGTGCCAGCAGCTTTATGTCGACTAGCGGGGGGCCTAGCACAGATACGCAGTATTTT,CASSFMSTSGGPSTDTQYF
16,-,TRBV2,TRBJ2-3,many,TGTGCCAGCAGGACCCACGGGCTCCTAAGCACAGATACGCAGTATTTT,CASRTHGLLSTDTQYF
14,-,TRBV7-9,TRBJ2-3,many,TGTGCCAGCAGCTTAGTCGGGGACACAGATACGCAGTATTTT,CASSLVGDTDTQYF
14,-,TRBV6-5,TRBJ1-2,many,TGTGCCAGCAAAGCCAGACGAGGCAGCTATGGCTACACCTTC,CASKARRGSYGYTF
13,TRBD1,TRBV20-1,TRBJ1-1,-,TGCAGTGCTAGAGACAGGGGGACCACTGAAGCTTTCTTT,CSARDRGTTEAFF
15,TRBD1,TRBV7-2,TRBJ2-7,few,TGTGCCAGCAGCTTAGGACCGTTAGGGGGCTGGGAGCAGTACTTC,CASSLGPLGGWEQYF
15,-,TRBV5-4,TRBJ2-3,many,TGTGCCAGCAGCTTGGCGGGGGAAAGGAGGGATACGCAGTATTTT,CASSLAGERRDTQYF
14,-,TRBV20-1,TRBJ2-7,many,TGCAGTGCTAGCCACCCCGACAGCCACTACGAGCAGTACTTC,CSASHPDSHYEQYF
13,-,TRBV9,TRBJ1-6,few,TGTGCCAGCAACCCGGGGCCAGATTCACCCCTCCACTTT,CASNPGPDSPLHF
13,-,TRBV7-9,TRBJ1-1,many,TGTGCCAGCAGCGTTACAGGGAACACTGAAGCTTTCTTT,CASSVTGNTEAFF
16,-,TRBV4-3,TRBJ2-3,few,TGCGCCAGCAGCCAAGCCCTCGGTATCGGCACAGATACGCAGTATTTT,CASSQALGIGTDTQYF
15,TRBD1,TRBV19,TRBJ2-7,few,TGTGCCAGTAGTATCCCTGACCCCGGGACAGGGCGCAAGTACTTC,CASSIPDPGTGRKYF
14,TRBD1,TRBV28,TRBJ2-7,-,TGTGCCAGCAGTTTAGGGGACAGGGACTACGAGCAGTACTTC,CASSLGDRDYEQYF
14,TRBD1,TRBV6-1,TRBJ1-1,-,TGTGCCAGCAGTCCCACAGGGGCCGGCACTGAAGCTTTCTTT,CASSPTGAGTEAFF
14,-,TRBV7-8,TRBJ1-5,-,TGTGCCAGCAGCCCCCGGACGATCTATCAGCCCCAGAATTTT,CASSPRTIYQPQNF
14,-,TRBV5-1,TRBJ1-1,many,TGCGCCAGCAGCTGGGAGGGGAAGAACACTGAAGCTTTCTTT,CASSWEGKNTEAFF
14,-,TRBV24-1,TRBJ2-2,many,TGTGCCACCAGTGACGCCTGGATCACCGGGGAGCTGTTTTTT,CATSDAWITGELFF
16,-,TRBV4-2,TRBJ2-1,-,TGTGCCAGCAGCCCCAGCCAAGCGGCTGCGGACAATGAGCAGTTCTTC,CASSPSQAAADNEQFF
13,-,TRBV7-8,TRBJ2-7,-,TGTGCCAGCAGCCCCTGGGACGTTTACGAGCAGTACTTC,CASSPWDVYEQYF
14,TRBD1,TRBV11-2,TRBJ1-5,-,TGTGCCAGCAGCTCGACAGGGGGAGGTCAGCCCCAGCATTTT,CASSSTGGGQPQHF
14,-,TRBV7-9,TRBJ2-2,-,TGTGCCAGCAGCTCCTTGGTTGGCACCGGGGAGCTGTTTTTT,CASSSLVGTGELFF
14,-,TRBV7-2,TRBJ2-3,-,TGTGCCAGCAACTCACCGGGGGGCCCTCCTACGCAGTATTTT,CASNSPGGPPTQYF
13,-,TRBV11-2,TRBJ1-1,-,TGTGCCAGCAGCACACACATGAACACTGAAGCTTTCTTT,CASSTHMNTEAFF
16,TRBD2,TRBV4-2,TRBJ2-7,few,TGTGCCAGCAGCCAAGATCTAGGAGCGGGGGGATACGAGCAGTACTTC,CASSQDLGAGGYEQYF
14,-,TRBV5-6,TRBJ2-7,few,TGTGCCAGCAGAACCGGGACTGACGTTTACGAGCAGTACTTC,CASRTGTDVYEQYF
16,TRBD2,TRBV5-1,TRBJ2-1,-,TGCGCCAGCAGCTGGGGGACTAGCGGGGGTAACAATGAGCAGTTCTTC,CASSWGTSGGNNEQFF
17,-,TRBV5-4,TRBJ2-6,few,TGTGCCAGCAGCAGTCCGGGGGCTTCGGGGGGGGCCAACGTCCTGACTTTC,CASSSPGASGGANVLTF
12,-,TRBV19,TRBJ1-2,few,TGTGCCAGTAGTACCTCCTTTGATGGCTACACCTTC,CASSTSFDGYTF
16,-,TRBV7-3,TRBJ2-3,few,TGTGCCAGCAGCTTAAGAGGGCAGGGGATCACAGATACGCAGTATTTT,CASSLRGQGITDTQYF
18,TRBD2,TRBV6-2/TRBV6-3,TRBJ2-3,few,TGTGCCAGCAGTTATTTGGGGGGGGTCCCTGCTAGCACAGATACGCAGTATTTT,CASSYLGGVPASTDTQYF
13,-,TRBV7-2,TRBJ2-3,-,TGTGCCAGCAGCTCGGAGGGCTTAGATACGCAGTATTTT,CASSSEGLDTQYF
13,-,TRBV7-2,TRBJ2-2,many,TGTGCCAGCAGCTCAGACGGTCCCGGGGAGCTGTTTTTT,CASSSDGPGELFF
14,TRBD2,TRBV2,TRBJ2-3,-,TGTGCCAGCAGGCTCACTAGCGGCACAGATACGCAGTATTTT,CASRLTSGTDTQYF
15,-,TRBV28,TRBJ1-1,many,TGTGCCAGCAGTCCCGGGACCTCCGGCAACACTGAAGCTTTCTTT,CASSPGTSGNTEAFF
19,TRBD2,TRBV15,TRBJ2-3,-,TGTGCCACCAGCCCCGGACTAGCGGGGGACCCAACGGGCACAGATACGCAGTATTTT,CATSPGLAGDPTGTDTQYF
15,-,TRBV5-1,TRBJ1-1,many,TGCGCCAGCAGCTCCGACGGACGAGGGAACACTGAAGCTTTCTTT,CASSSDGRGNTEAFF
14,-,TRBV4-2,TRBJ2-5,many,TGTGCCAGCAGCCAAGAAGTAAGACAAGAGACCCAGTACTTC,CASSQEVRQETQYF
14,-,TRBV6-6,TRBJ2-7,-,TGTGCCAGCACCTCAGGAGGGTTTTCCTACGAGCAGTACTTC,CASTSGGFSYEQYF